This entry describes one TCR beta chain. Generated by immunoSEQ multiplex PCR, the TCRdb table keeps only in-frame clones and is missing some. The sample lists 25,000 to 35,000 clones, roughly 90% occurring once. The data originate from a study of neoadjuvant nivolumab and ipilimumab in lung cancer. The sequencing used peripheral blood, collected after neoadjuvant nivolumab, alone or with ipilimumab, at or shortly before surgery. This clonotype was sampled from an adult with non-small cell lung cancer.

The CDR3: CASSSPTGADKLFF. CDR3 nucleotides: TGTGCCAGCAGCTCACCGACAGGGGCGGACAAACTGTTTTTT. The J gene is TRBJ1-4, the V gene TRBV7-9; 8 bases line up with TRBD1. CDR3 length: 14 amino acids. Germline V gene lookup returns CDR1 SEHNR and CDR2 FQNEAQ (reference sequence). With V trimmed by 4 bases and J by 11 bases, 9 bases remained unmatched.